The clone carrying this T cell receptor (beta chain) came up a few times. A much larger clonotype is one base distant, so this may be a read error. A single record per CDR3 protein comes from TCRdb applying MiXCR to the multiplex PCR reads. This table holds 150,000 or so distinct CDR3 sequences, around 33% found once. The CDR3 consists of 15 residues. Germline CDR1 and CDR2: SGHTA and FQGNSA. These data originate in a study of breast tumors, draining lymph nodes, adjacent tissues. Samples came from axillary lymph nodes draining the breast cancer. Sequenced material: axillary lymph node tissue. The genes are TRBV7-2 and TRBJ2-5; tentatively, D is TRBD2 (7 bases). This clonotype was sampled from a female donor with breast cancer. Some clones in this sample may be carry-over from other donors' samples. The CDR3: CASSVSRGRQETQHF. The DNA for the CDR3 is TGTGCCAGCAGCGTCTCGCGGGGGCGCCAAGAGACCCAGCACTTC.